Below are 25 T cell receptor beta chains sequenced from a single sample in a study of Graves' ophthalmopathy and Graves' hyperthyroidism. The sequenced template was RNA, covering the TCR beta CDR3 region. The library came from an HTBI-primed first-round RT-PCR and a second-round multiplex PCR. TCRdb redid the calling of the multiplex PCR reads with MiXCR, one entry per CDR3 protein. The repertoire holds 150,000 to 200,000 distinct CDR3 sequences, with 39% as singletons. Sequences were obtained from peripheral blood. Receptor source: a man aged 30-40 years with Graves' ophthalmopathy.

This clonotype appeared many times. The rearrangement links TRBV9 to TRBJ2-5, with TRBD2 matching over 8 bases. This CDR3 comprises 15 residues. J lost 5 bases, V lost 4 bases, and 10 bases had no gene match. Per germline, CDR1 SGDLS and CDR2 YYNGEE. CDR3 residues: CASSPYREGRETQYF. The CDR3 coding sequence is TGTGCCAGCAGCCCCTACCGGGAGGGGCGGGAGACCCAGTACTTC.

This clonotype was recorded a few times. The rearrangement links TRBV6-2 or TRBV6-3 to TRBJ2-2; D remains ambiguous. The CDR3 contains 13 residues. Trimming cost V 8 bases and J 1 base, with 8 bases left between them. Looked up from germline, CDR1 is MNHEY and CDR2 is SVGEGT. The CDR3 bases are TGTGCCAGCGAAGACGGGAACACCGGGGAGCTGTTTTTT. It is translated as CASEDGNTGELFF.

The chain carries TRBV12-3 or TRBV12-4 and TRBJ2-7; 8 nucleotides align to TRBD2. With 6 bases clipped from V and 3 bases from J, the junction kept 10 bases outside the gene matches. This CDR3 has 15 residues. DNA for the CDR3: TGTGCCAGCAGCCCCACAACTAGCGGTAACTACGAGCAGTACTTC. Translation gives CASSPTTSGNYEQYF.

In this sample, this clonotype turned up many times. V usage is TRBV20-1 and J usage is TRBJ1-1; TRBD1 might be the D (6 bases). The CDR3 totals 15 residues. Trimming pared 3 bases from V and 6 bases from J, leaving 20 bases between. Germline loops: CDR1 DFQATT, CDR2 SNEGSKA (reference sequence). The CDR3 coding sequence is TGCAGTGCTAGGGAATACCTAGGGGGGCAGGCTGAAGCTTTCTTT. Protein product: CSAREYLGGQAEAFF.

This clonotype was counted once. A read error is likely, as this CDR3 ends without the conserved phenylalanine or tryptophan. The chain carries TRBV28 and TRBJ2-7; 7 bases are shared with TRBD1. Trimming at V came to 5 bases and at J to 6 bases, leaving 4 bases not matched to a gene. The CDR3 consists of 12 residues. The germline CDR1 and CDR2 sequences are MDHEN and SYDVKM. In nucleotides, the CDR3 is TGTGCCAGCAGTCTCGACAGGGTCGAGCAGTACTCC. This codes for CASSLDRVEQYS.

This rearrangement joins TRBV6-5 to TRBJ2-2, with D tentatively TRBD1 (6 bases). The CDR3 spans 15 residues. The ends were cut back, 0 bases at V and 3 bases at J, with 8 bases in the middle. Germline CDR1 MNHEY, CDR2 SVGAGI. The CDR3 sequence is CASSYSGGYTGELFF. The CDR3, as DNA: TGTGCCAGCAGTTACTCAGGGGGTTACACCGGGGAGCTGTTTTTT.

By sample fraction, this clonotype is medium-sized (0.01 to 0.1%). V usage is TRBV10-3 and J usage is TRBJ2-7; 7 nucleotides match TRBD1. The germline V gene encodes CDR1 ENHRY and CDR2 SYGVKD. The CDR3 runs to 17 residues. The junction had 11 bases not matched to a gene; V was cut back by 3 bases and J by 0 bases. This CDR3 is CAISESPGGRRSYEQYF. In DNA form, the CDR3 reads TGTGCCATCAGTGAATCCCCAGGGGGTCGCCGCTCCTACGAGCAGTACTTC.

The chain couples TRBV28 to TRBJ2-2; 9 bases line up with TRBD2. V lost 6 bases, J lost 3 bases, and 5 bases stayed unmatched. This CDR3 is 15 amino acids long. Germline-derived CDR1 and CDR2 are MDHEN and SYDVKM. The CDR3 DNA is TGTGCCAGCAGGGGACTAGCAGAACACACCGGGGAGCTGTTTTTT. It specifies CASRGLAEHTGELFF.

The gene calls are TRBV29-1 and TRBJ2-7; D is unresolved. This CDR3 spans 12 amino acids. The germline V gene encodes CDR1 SQVTM and CDR2 ANQGSEA. V dropped 7 bases and J dropped 2 bases, with 12 bases sitting between them. CDR3 in amino acids: CSAMEPPYEQYF. For the CDR3, the DNA is TGCAGCGCCATGGAGCCACCCTACGAGCAGTACTTC.

Many counts were recorded for this clonotype. V and J are TRBV10-2 and TRBJ1-1; D not certain. V was shortened by 4 bases and J by 4 bases, with 10 bases between the two germline ends. The germline V gene has CDR1 WSHSY and CDR2 SAAADI. The CDR3 is 13 residues long. CDR3 sequence reads: CASSVTPATEAFF. Written as DNA, the CDR3 is TGCGCCAGCAGTGTGACCCCGGCCACTGAAGCTTTCTTT.

This clonotype was counted once. V and J are TRBV20-1 and TRBJ1-1; 7 bases fit TRBD1. V lost 8 bases and J lost 6; bases outside the gene matches: 6. CDR1 and CDR2 from the germline V gene are DFQATT and SNEGSKA (reference sequence). The CDR3 contains 11 residues. The CDR3 loop is CSPRGSAEAFF. The CDR3 nucleotides are TGCAGTCCCAGGGGGAGCGCTGAAGCTTTCTTT.

This clonotype was seen at least ten times. The chain combines TRBV24-1 with TRBJ2-5; perhaps TRBD1 as D (5 bases). V was pared by 2 bases and J by 0 bases, with 9 bases between. Germline CDR1 reads KGHDR; CDR2 reads SFDVKD. There are 15 residues in the CDR3. Here the CDR3 DNA reads TGTGCCACCAGTGATTCGACAGTGTACCAAGAGACCCAGTACTTC. This translates into CATSDSTVYQETQYF.

The V gene is TRBV28, the J gene TRBJ1-2, with 7 bases matching TRBD1. The CDR3 consists of 16 residues. Germline CDR1 and CDR2: MDHEN and SYDVKM. The J segment lost 4 bases and the V segment lost 6 bases, leaving 14 bases of the junction unmatched. The CDR3 spells CASSTYRTGGSYGYTF. The CDR3 nucleotides read TGTGCCAGCAGCACATATAGGACAGGTGGGAGCTATGGCTACACCTTC.

In DNA form, the CDR3 reads TGTGCCTCCGGTCAGCCCCAGCATTTT. It encodes CASGQPQHF. The chain carries TRBV10-3 and TRBJ1-5; no reliable D call. The germline V gene has CDR1 ENHRY and CDR2 SYGVKD. The CDR3 has 9 amino acids. The germline V and J ends were trimmed by 11 bases and 6 bases, with 5 bases remaining between them.

The CDR3 loop reads CASNPSRAWVHEQYF. The CDR3 DNA sequence: TGTGCCAGCAACCCGAGCCGGGCCTGGGTCCACGAGCAGTACTTC. The chain combines TRBV6-1 with TRBJ2-7; D not certain. Trimming took 7 bases from V and 5 from J, leaving 21 bases between them. The CDR3 covers 15 residues. Germline V gene lookup returns CDR1 MNHNS and CDR2 SASEGT.

Ten or more counts support this clonotype. The chain joins TRBV15 to TRBJ2-5, with D maybe TRBD2 (5 bases). This CDR3 is 14 amino acids long. Germline loops: CDR1 LNHNV, CDR2 YYDKDF (reference sequence). Trimming removed 2 bases at V and 5 bases at J, with 12 bases between. The CDR3 loop reads CATSRPPGGETQYF. CDR3 coding DNA: TGTGCCACCAGCAGACCGCCAGGCGGGGAGACCCAGTACTTC.

The chain recombines TRBV6-1 with TRBJ1-2; TRBD1 is a possible D gene (5 bases). CDR1 is MNHNS, CDR2 SASEGT, per germline. V was shortened by 1 base and J by 4 bases, with 13 bases between the two germline ends. The CDR3 has 15 amino acids. The CDR3 is CASSEEVWGGYGYTF. The CDR3 region has the DNA TGTGCCAGCAGTGAAGAGGTTTGGGGGGGCTATGGCTACACCTTC.

The chain carries TRBV11-3 and TRBJ2-7; TRBD2 matches 7 bases. Germline assignment: CDR1 SGHNT and CDR2 YENEEA. V lost 5 bases and J lost 5; bases outside the gene matches: 12. The CDR3 is 15 residues long. The DNA of the CDR3 is TGTGCCAGCAGCCTAACCCCCGGCGGGAGCGACGAGCAGTACTTC. It is translated as CASSLTPGGSDEQYF.

The sample holds many counts of this clonotype. The V and J genes are TRBV12-3 or TRBV12-4 and TRBJ1-1; perhaps TRBD1 as D (6 bases). The V gene lost 7 bases and the J gene lost 5 bases, with 17 bases spanning the gap. CDR3 length: 14 residues. Here the CDR3 DNA reads TGTGCCAGCACCCCAGTAGGGGGAAGGACTGAAGCTTTCTTT. Translated: CASTPVGGRTEAFF.

This clonotype occurred many times. This chain connects TRBV7-9 to TRBJ2-5, with TRBD1 matching 11 bases. The CDR3 covers 15 residues. The germline V gene has CDR1 SEHNR and CDR2 FQNEAQ (reference sequence). With V trimmed by 8 bases and J by 5 bases, 10 bases remained unmatched. The DNA for the CDR3 is TGTGCCAGCGGGAGCGGGACAGGGGGTCGCGAGACCCAGTACTTC. This gives the protein CASGSGTGGRETQYF. The full variable domain, rest sourced from reference TRBV7-9 and TRBJ2-5, is DTGVSQNPRHKITKRGQNVTFRCDPISEHNRLYWYRQTLGQGPEFLTYFQNEAQLEKSRLLSDRFSAERPKGSFSTLEIQRTEQGDSAMYLCASGSGTGGRETQYFGPGTRLLVL.

This sequence joins TRBV29-1 and TRBJ1-1; no clear D. V was trimmed by 5 bases and J by 0 bases, leaving 7 bases between them. The CDR3 loop spans 12 amino acids. From germline, CDR1 is SQVTM and CDR2 ANQGSEA. The CDR3 nucleotides are TGCAGCGTTTTTGATCTGAACACTGAAGCTTTCTTT. Its translation: CSVFDLNTEAFF.

This clonotype was observed many times. The V and J genes are TRBV7-2 and TRBJ2-7; a weak D match, TRBD2 (5 bases). The CDR3 is 15 amino acids. Germline CDR1 SGHTA, CDR2 FQGNSA. Trimming left V 5 bases short and J 1 base short, with 15 bases between. The CDR3 DNA sequence: TGTGCCAGCAGCCCAAAGCGGACCCAATCCTACGAGCAGTACTTC. It codes for CASSPKRTQSYEQYF.

This clonotype was seen at least ten times. The V call is TRBV19, the J call TRBJ2-5, with TRBD2 matching over 7 bases. CDR3 length equals 17 residues. With V trimmed by 5 bases and J by 1 base, 13 bases remained unmatched. Germline assignment: CDR1 LNHDA and CDR2 SQIVND (reference sequence). The CDR3 protein is CASSPHVGLDIQETQYF. In nucleotides, the CDR3 is TGTGCCAGTAGTCCACATGTAGGACTAGATATCCAAGAGACCCAGTACTTC.

The CDR3 region has the DNA TGTGCCTGGAGTGGACTAGCGGGCCCCACCGGGGAGCTGTTTTTT. This sequence encodes CAWSGLAGPTGELFF. The chain links TRBV6-1 to TRBJ2-2; TRBD2 matches 11 bases. Germline trimming cut 11 bases from V and 4 bases from J; bases unmatched to any gene: 9. The germline V gene has CDR1 MNHNS and CDR2 SASEGT. The CDR3 has 15 amino acids.

The rearrangement links TRBV11-2 to TRBJ2-2; D not certain. The CDR3 totals 13 residues. Trimming shortened V by 4 bases and J by 2 bases, and 5 bases separated the two germline ends. Looked up from germline, CDR1 is SGHAT and CDR2 is FQNNGV. Here the CDR3 DNA reads TGTGCCAGCAGCTGGGGAAACACCGGGGAGCTGTTTTTT. Its protein is CASSWGNTGELFF.